The rows below give T cell receptor beta chains drawn from one sample of a study of blood T cell repertoires in COVID-19. Assay used: immunoSEQ multiplex PCR; TCRdb lists only in-frame clones, some missing. The sample records some 490,000 clones, around 85% being singletons. Sequenced material: PBMCs or T cells enriched from blood (not recorded which). All receptors derive from a woman aged 55-69 years who had recovered from COVID-19. Both conserved end residues are part of each CDR3. D genes are given only for firm matches. The size entry is marked missing in some rows and otherwise reads once, few, many or a size class.

CASTLLEGVGEQYF	TGTGCCAGCACCTTATTAGAGGGAGTAGGGGAGCAGTACTTC	TRBV7-6	TRBJ2-7	-	-
CASSALGGTEAFF	TGTGCCAGCAGCGCTTTGGGGGGCACTGAAGCTTTCTTT	TRBV3-1/TRBV3-2	TRBJ1-1	-	-
CASSLTSGEKLFF	TGTGCCAGCAGCCTAACTTCGGGTGAAAAACTGTTTTTT	TRBV4-2	TRBJ1-4	-	-
CASKRGPSTDTQYF	TGCGCCAGCAAGCGGGGGCCTAGCACAGATACGCAGTATTTT	TRBV5-1	TRBJ2-3	-	TRBD2
CSVEPEDSGNTIYF	TGCAGCGTTGAACCCGAGGACTCTGGAAACACCATATATTTT	TRBV29-1	TRBJ1-3	-	-
CASSPGSSGNTIYF	TGCGCCAGCAGCCCCGGGAGCTCTGGAAACACCATATATTTT	TRBV5-1	TRBJ1-3	-	-
CASSTPQGTAEAFF	TGTGCCAGTAGTACCCCACAGGGTACCGCTGAAGCTTTCTTT	TRBV19	TRBJ1-1	-	-
CASSFPGQENTGELFF	TGTGCCAGCAGCTTCCCGGGACAGGAGAACACCGGGGAGCTGTTTTTT	TRBV11-3	TRBJ2-2	-	TRBD1
CASSLEPSGTGELFF	TGTGCCAGCAGTTTAGAGCCTAGCGGGACCGGGGAGCTGTTTTTT	TRBV27	TRBJ2-2	-	TRBD2
CATSAPRISGANVLTF	TGTGCCACCAGCGCACCCAGGATCTCTGGGGCCAACGTCCTGACTTTC	TRBV15	TRBJ2-6	-	-
CASSLVQGGSYTDTQYF	TGCGCCAGCAGCTTAGTCCAGGGCGGGAGTTACACAGATACGCAGTATTTT	TRBV5-1	TRBJ2-3	-	TRBD2
CSVQQGAALNSPLHF	TGCAGCGTTCAACAGGGGGCTGCACTTAATTCACCCCTCCACTTT	TRBV29-1	TRBJ1-6	-	TRBD1
CASSLDPAVNSPLHF	TGCGCCAGCAGCTTGGATCCAGCGGTCAATTCACCCCTCCACTTT	TRBV5-1	TRBJ1-6	-	-
CASAKVGGSTDTQYF	TGTGCCAGCGCCAAAGTGGGGGGATCCACAGATACGCAGTATTTT	TRBV7-9	TRBJ2-3	-	-
CASSFPGYGYTF	TGTGCCAGCAGCTTTCCGGGTTATGGCTACACCTTC	TRBV7-9	TRBJ1-2	-	-
CASSFTGVTEAFF	TGTGCCAGCAGTTTTACAGGGGTGACTGAAGCTTTCTTT	TRBV12-3/TRBV12-4	TRBJ1-1	-	TRBD1
CSVEEFNGELFF	TGCAGCGTTGAAGAGTTTAACGGGGAGCTGTTTTTT	TRBV29-1	TRBJ2-2	once	-
CASSLRDRGYNSPLHF	TGTGCCAGCAGCTTGAGGGACAGGGGATATAATTCACCCCTCCACTTT	TRBV5-6	TRBJ1-6	once	TRBD1
CASSQGRGNTDTQYF	TGTGCCAGCAGTCAGGGGAGGGGGAACACAGATACGCAGTATTTT	TRBV11-2	TRBJ2-3	-	-
CASSPVGSEAFF	TGTGCCAGCAGCCCCGTTGGCAGTGAAGCTTTCTTT	TRBV2	TRBJ1-1	-	-
CASKGPIPTDTQYF	TGTGCCAGTAAGGGGCCAATCCCCACAGATACGCAGTATTTT	TRBV19	TRBJ2-3	-	-
CASSYTGLEYRGYTF	TGTGCCAGCAGCTATACAGGGCTGGAGTATCGGGGCTACACCTTC	TRBV7-9	TRBJ1-2	-	-
CATSDTTDRAGQPQHF	TGTGCCACCAGTGATACCACTGACAGGGCAGGTCAGCCCCAGCATTTT	TRBV24-1	TRBJ1-5	-	TRBD1
CASSDLQGASYGYTF	TGTGCCAGCAGTGACTTACAGGGGGCCAGCTATGGCTACACCTTC	TRBV25-1	TRBJ1-2	-	TRBD1
CASRQGQGHSPLHF	TGCGCCAGCAGACAAGGACAGGGACATTCACCCCTCCACTTT	TRBV5-1	TRBJ1-6	once	TRBD1
CASSKGGRDRRNNEQFF	TGTGCCAGTAGTAAAGGGGGCCGGGACAGGCGGAACAATGAGCAGTTCTTC	TRBV19	TRBJ2-1	-	TRBD1
CASSLLAGPYNEQFF	TGTGCCAGCAGCTTATTAGCGGGGCCTTACAATGAGCAGTTCTTC	TRBV11-2	TRBJ2-1	-	TRBD2
CASSIVFGSGTGNYGYTF	TGTGCCAGTAGTATTGTCTTCGGTTCCGGGACAGGGAATTATGGCTACACCTTC	TRBV19	TRBJ1-2	-	TRBD1
CATSDTGGASYTF	TGTGCCACCAGTGATACAGGGGGCGCGAGCTACACCTTC	TRBV24-1	TRBJ1-2	few	TRBD1
CASSLAGSGNSPLHF	TGTGCCAGCAGCTTGGCGGGTTCGGGGAATTCACCCCTCCACTTT	TRBV5-4	TRBJ1-6	-	-
CASIARTEAFF	TGCGCCAGCATCGCTAGAACTGAAGCTTTCTTT	TRBV5-1	TRBJ1-1	-	-
CASSLSRSAPAGEAFF	TGCGCCAGCAGCTTGAGTCGGTCAGCCCCAGCGGGTGAAGCTTTCTTT	TRBV5-1	TRBJ1-1	-	-
CASTDSYEQYF	TGTGCCAGCACGGACAGCTACGAGCAGTACTTC	TRBV27	TRBJ2-7	-	-